Below, 3 T cell receptor beta chains from the same sample are listed, as sequenced in a study of response to subunit inactivated influenza vaccine. Using its own MiXCR run on the RT-PCR reads, TCRdb lists one record per CDR3 protein. The sample contains approximately 680,000 distinct CDR3 sequences, 15% to 18% of which appear only once. The sample in question was PBMCs from blood, obtained 12 days after vaccination. The receptors were gathered from a man aged 50 to 60 who received an inactivated influenza vaccine.

A word on this clonotype: Possible read error: a much larger clone is one base away. V is TRBV5-6 and J is TRBJ2-1; D gene uncertain. The CDR3 loop spans 15 amino acids. Germline lookup yields CDR1 SGHDT and CDR2 YYEEEE. CDR3 sequence: CVSSFITVAYNEQFF. CDR3 DNA: TGTGTCAGCAGCTTTATTACGGTTGCGTACAATGAGCAGTTCTTC.

In its sample, this clonotype was seen a few times. The CDR3 here is CASNTGGPYGYTF. CDR3 DNA: TGTGCCAGCAATACAGGGGGCCCCTATGGCTACACCTTC. The chain recombines TRBV6-6 with TRBJ1-2; TRBD1 aligns across 9 bases. This CDR3 comprises 13 residues. CDR1 is MNHNY, CDR2 SVGAGI, per germline (reference sequence). Trimming at V came to 7 bases and at J to 4 bases, leaving 4 bases not matched to a gene.

The J gene is TRBJ2-1, the V gene TRBV12-3 or TRBV12-4; 8 bases match TRBD2. J was trimmed by 6 bases and V by 6 bases; bases with no gene match: 13. The CDR3 runs 16 residues. In DNA form, the CDR3 reads TGTGCCAGCAGGGCCCCCGTGGGACTAGGCGCCAATGAGCAGTTCTTC. This gives the protein CASRAPVGLGANEQFF.